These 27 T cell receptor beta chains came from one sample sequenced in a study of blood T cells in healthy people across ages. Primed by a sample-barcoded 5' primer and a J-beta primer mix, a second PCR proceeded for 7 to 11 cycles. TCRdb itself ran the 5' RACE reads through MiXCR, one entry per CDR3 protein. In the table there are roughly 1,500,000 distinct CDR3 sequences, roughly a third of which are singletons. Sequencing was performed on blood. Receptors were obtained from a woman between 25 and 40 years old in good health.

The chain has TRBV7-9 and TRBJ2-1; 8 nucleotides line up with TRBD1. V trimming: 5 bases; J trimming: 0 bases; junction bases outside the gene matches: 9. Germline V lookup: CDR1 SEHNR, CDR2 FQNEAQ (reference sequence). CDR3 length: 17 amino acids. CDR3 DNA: TGTGCCAGCAGCACAGACAGGGGCTTGAGCTCCTACAATGAGCAGTTCTTC. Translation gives CASSTDRGLSSYNEQFF.

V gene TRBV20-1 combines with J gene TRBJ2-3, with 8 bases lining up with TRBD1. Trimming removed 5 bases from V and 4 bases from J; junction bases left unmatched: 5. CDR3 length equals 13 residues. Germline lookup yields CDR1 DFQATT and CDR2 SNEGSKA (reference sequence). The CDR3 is CSASTGGPDTQYF. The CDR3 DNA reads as TGCAGTGCTTCCACAGGGGGTCCAGATACGCAGTATTTT.

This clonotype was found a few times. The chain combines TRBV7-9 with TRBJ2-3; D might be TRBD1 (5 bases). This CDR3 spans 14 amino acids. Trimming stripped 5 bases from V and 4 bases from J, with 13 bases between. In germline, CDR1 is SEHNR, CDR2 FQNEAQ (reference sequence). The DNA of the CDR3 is TGTGCCAGCAGCCCGGGTGGGGCCCCAGATACGCAGTATTTT. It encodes CASSPGGAPDTQYF. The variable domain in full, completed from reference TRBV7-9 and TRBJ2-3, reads DTGVSQNPRHKITKRGQNVTFRCDPISEHNRLYWYRQTLGQGPEFLTYFQNEAQLEKSRLLSDRFSAERPKGSFSTLEIQRTEQGDSAMYLCASSPGGAPDTQYFGPGTRLTVL.

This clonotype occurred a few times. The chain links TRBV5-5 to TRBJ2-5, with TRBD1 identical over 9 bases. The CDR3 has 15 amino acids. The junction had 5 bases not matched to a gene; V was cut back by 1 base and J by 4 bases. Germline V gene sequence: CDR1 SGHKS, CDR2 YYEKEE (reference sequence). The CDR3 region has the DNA TGTGCCAGCAGCTTGACAGGGGGCAAAGGAGAGACCCAGTACTTC. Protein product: CASSLTGGKGETQYF. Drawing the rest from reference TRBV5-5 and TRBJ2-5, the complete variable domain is DAGVTQSPTHLIKTRGQQVTLRCSPISGHKSVSWYQQVLGQGPQFIFQYYEKEERGRGNFPDRFSARQFPNYSSELNVNALLLGDSALYLCASSLTGGKGETQYFGPGTRLLVL.

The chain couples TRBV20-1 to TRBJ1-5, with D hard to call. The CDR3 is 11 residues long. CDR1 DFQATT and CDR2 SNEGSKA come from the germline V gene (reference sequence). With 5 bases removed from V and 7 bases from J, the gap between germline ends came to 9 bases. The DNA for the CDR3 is TGCAGTGCTGCGACCGGGCAGCCCCAGCATTTT. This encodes CSAATGQPQHF.

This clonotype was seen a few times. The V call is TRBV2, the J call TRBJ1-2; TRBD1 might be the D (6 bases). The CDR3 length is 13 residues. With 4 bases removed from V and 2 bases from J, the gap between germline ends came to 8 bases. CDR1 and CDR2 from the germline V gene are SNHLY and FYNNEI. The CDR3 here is CASSGGANYGYTF. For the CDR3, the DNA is TGTGCCAGCAGTGGGGGGGCGAACTATGGCTACACCTTC.

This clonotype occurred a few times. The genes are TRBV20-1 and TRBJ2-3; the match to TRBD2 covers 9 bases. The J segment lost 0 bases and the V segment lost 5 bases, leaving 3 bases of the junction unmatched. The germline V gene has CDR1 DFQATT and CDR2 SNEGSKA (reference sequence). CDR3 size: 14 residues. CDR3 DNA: TGCAGTGCTGGGACTAGCTCTAGCACAGATACGCAGTATTTT. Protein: CSAGTSSSTDTQYF.

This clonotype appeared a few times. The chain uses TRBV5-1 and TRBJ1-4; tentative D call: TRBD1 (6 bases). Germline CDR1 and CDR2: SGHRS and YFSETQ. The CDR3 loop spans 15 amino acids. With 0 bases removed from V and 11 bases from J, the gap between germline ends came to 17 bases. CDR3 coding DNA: TGCGCCAGCAGCTTGGTTGGGGGCGCAGATCCTAAACTGTTTTTT. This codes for CASSLVGGADPKLFF. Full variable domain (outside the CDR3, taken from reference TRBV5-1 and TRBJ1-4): KAGVTQTPRYLIKTRGQQVTLSCSPISGHRSVSWYQQTPGQGLQFLFEYFSETQRNKGNFPGRFSGRQFSNSRSEMNVSTLELGDSALYLCASSLVGGADPKLFFGSGTQLSVL.

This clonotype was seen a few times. In nucleotides, the CDR3 is TGTGCCAGCAGTTTAGATAACCGGGGAGAAGCTTTCTTT. This sequence encodes CASSLDNRGEAFF. The gene calls are TRBV12-3 or TRBV12-4 and TRBJ1-1; D unresolved. Between the trimmed V and J ends, which lost 1 base and 8 bases, there was a span of 11 bases. This CDR3 is built from 13 residues.

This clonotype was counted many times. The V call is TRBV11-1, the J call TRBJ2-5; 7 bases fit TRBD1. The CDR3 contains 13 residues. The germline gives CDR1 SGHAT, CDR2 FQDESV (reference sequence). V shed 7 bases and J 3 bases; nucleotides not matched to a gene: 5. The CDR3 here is CASTLQGEETQYF. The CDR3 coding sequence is TGTGCCAGCACCCTTCAGGGGGAAGAGACCCAGTACTTC. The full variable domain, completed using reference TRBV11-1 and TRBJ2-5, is EAEVAQSPRYKITEKSQAVAFWCDPISGHATLYWYRQILGQGPELLVQFQDESVVDDSQLPKDRFSAERLKGVDSTLKIQPAELGDSAMYLCASTLQGEETQYFGPGTRLLVL.

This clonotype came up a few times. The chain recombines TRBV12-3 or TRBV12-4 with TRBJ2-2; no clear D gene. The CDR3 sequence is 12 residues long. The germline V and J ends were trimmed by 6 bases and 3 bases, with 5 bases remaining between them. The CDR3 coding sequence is TGTGCCAGCAGACTGGACACCGGGGAGCTGTTTTTT. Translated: CASRLDTGELFF.

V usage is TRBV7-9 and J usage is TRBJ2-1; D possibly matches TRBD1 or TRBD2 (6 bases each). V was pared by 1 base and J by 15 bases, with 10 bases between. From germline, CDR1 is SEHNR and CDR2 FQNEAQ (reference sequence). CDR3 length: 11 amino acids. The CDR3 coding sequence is TGTGCCAGCAGCTTAGGGCCGGGGGCGTTCTTC. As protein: CASSLGPGAFF.

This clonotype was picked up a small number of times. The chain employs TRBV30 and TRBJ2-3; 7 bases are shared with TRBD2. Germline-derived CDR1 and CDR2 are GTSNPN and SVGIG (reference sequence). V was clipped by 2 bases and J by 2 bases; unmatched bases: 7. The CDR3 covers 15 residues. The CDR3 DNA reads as TGTGCCTGGAGTTGGGGGGGAGATTCCACAGATACGCAGTATTTT. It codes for CAWSWGGDSTDTQYF.

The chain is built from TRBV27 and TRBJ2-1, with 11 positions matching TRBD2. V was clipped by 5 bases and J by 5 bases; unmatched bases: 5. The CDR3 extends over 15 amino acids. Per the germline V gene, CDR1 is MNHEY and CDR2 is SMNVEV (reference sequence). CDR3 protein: CASSPRLAGHNEQFF. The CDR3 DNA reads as TGTGCCAGCAGTCCGCGACTAGCGGGGCACAATGAGCAGTTCTTC.

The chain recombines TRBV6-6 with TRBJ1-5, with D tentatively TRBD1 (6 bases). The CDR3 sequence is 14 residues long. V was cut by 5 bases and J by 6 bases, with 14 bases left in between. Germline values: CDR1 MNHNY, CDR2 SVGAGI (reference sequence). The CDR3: CASSPEQGSQPQHF. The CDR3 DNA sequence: TGTGCCAGCAGTCCAGAACAGGGATCTCAGCCCCAGCATTTT.

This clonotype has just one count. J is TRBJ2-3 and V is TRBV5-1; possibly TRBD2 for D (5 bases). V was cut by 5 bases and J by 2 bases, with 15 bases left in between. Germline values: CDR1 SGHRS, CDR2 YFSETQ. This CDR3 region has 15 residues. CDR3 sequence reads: CASRGPAENTDTQYF. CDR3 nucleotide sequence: TGCGCCAGCAGAGGACCAGCGGAAAACACAGATACGCAGTATTTT.

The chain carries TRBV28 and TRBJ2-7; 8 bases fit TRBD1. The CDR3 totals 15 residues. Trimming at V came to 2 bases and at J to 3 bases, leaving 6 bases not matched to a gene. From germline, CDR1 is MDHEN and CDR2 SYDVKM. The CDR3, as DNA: TGTGCCAGCAGTTTAAAGACAGGGGCTTACTACGAGCAGTACTTC. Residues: CASSLKTGAYYEQYF.

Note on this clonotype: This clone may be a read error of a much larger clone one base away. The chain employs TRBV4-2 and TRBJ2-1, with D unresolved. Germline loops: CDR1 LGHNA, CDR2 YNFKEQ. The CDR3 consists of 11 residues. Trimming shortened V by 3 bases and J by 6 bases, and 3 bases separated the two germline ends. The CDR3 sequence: CASSQPNEQFF. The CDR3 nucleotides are TGTGCCAGCAGCCAGCCCAATGAGCAGTTCTTC.

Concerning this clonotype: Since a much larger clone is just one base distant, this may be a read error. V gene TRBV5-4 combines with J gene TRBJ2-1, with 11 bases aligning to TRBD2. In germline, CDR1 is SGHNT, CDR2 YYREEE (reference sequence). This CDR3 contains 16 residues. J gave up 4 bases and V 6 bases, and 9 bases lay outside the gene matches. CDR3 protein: CASTLAGGRLYNEQFF. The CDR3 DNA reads TGTGCCAGCACCCTAGCGGGAGGCCGCCTTTACAATGAGCAGTTCTTC.

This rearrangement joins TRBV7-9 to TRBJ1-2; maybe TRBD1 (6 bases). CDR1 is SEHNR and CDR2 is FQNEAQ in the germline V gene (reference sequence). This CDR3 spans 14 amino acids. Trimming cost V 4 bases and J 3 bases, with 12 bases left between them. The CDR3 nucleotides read TGTGCCAGCAGCTATTACAGGGCCCACTATGGCTACACCTTC. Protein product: CASSYYRAHYGYTF.

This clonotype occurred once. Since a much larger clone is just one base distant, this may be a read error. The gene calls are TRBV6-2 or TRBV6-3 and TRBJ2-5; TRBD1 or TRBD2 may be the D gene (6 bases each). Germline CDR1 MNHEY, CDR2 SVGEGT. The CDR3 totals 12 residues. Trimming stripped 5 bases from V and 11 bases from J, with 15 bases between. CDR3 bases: TGTGCCAGCAGTACCCGGGGGCGCCAGCAGTACTTC. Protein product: CASSTRGRQQYF.

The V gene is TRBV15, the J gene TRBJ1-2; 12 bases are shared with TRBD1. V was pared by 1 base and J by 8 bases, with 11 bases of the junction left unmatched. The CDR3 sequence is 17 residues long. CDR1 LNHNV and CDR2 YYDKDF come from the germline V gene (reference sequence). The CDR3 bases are TGTGCCACCAGCAGAGGAAGCGCGGGACAGGGGGCGAAAGGCTACACCTTC. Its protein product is CATSRGSAGQGAKGYTF.

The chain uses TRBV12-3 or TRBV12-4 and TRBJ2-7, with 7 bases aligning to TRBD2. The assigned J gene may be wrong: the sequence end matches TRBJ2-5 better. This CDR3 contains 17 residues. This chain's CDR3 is CASSLADARGEQETQYF. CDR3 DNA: TGTGCCAGCAGTTTAGCGGATGCCCGGGGGGAACAAGAGACCCAGTACTTC.

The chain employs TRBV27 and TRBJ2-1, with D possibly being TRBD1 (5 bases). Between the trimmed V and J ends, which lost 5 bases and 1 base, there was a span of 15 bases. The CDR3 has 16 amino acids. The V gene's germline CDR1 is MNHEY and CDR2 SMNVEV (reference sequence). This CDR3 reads CASSPSQGESYNEQFF. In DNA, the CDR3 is TGTGCCAGCAGTCCCTCCCAGGGCGAATCCTACAATGAGCAGTTCTTC.

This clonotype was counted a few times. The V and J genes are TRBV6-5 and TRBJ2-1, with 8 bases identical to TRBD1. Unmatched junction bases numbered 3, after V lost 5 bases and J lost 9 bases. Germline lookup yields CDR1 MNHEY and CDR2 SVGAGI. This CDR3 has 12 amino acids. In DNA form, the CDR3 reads TGTGCCAGCAGTCCCAGGGGGCTTGAGCAGTTCTTC. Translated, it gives CASSPRGLEQFF.

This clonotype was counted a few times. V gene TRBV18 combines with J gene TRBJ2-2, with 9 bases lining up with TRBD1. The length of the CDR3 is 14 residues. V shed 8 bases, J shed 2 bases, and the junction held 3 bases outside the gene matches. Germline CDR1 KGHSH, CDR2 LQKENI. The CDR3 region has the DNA TGTGCCAGCCCGGACAGGGGTAACACCGGGGAGCTGTTTTTT. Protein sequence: CASPDRGNTGELFF. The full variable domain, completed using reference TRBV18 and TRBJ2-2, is NAGVMQNPRHLVRRRGQEARLRCSPMKGHSHVYWYRQLPEEGLKFMVYLQKENIIDESGMPKERFSAEFPKEGPSILRIQQVVRGDSAAYFCASPDRGNTGELFFGEGSRLTVL.

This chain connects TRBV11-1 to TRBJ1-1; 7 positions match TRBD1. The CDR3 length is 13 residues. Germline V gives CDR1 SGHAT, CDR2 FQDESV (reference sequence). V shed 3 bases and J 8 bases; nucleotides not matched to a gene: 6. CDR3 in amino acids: CASSFGTAKEAFF. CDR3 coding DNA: TGTGCCAGCAGCTTCGGGACAGCAAAAGAAGCTTTCTTT.